This T cell receptor (beta chain) came from a study of blood T cells in healthy people across ages. On the study more broadly: Roughly one uniquely barcoded beta molecule per two T cells was captured.

A J-beta primer mix and a sample-barcoded 5' primer were used in a second PCR of roughly 6 to 12 cycles. TCRdb reprocessed the 5' RACE reads via MiXCR and lists one record per CDR3 protein. The table has approximately 1,100,000 distinct CDR3 sequences, around 43% seen once. CDR1 and CDR2 from the germline V gene are SGHAT and FQNNGV. The V end was cut by 1 base, the J end by 7 bases, with 11 bases between. This CDR3 has 14 amino acids. Isolating PBMCs gave at least 6 million of these cells per sample. This clonotype came up a few times. Its antigen is not identified. Study findings and constraints: Because donor CMV status was unknown, expanded clonotype changes were possibly confounded. A strong correlation was found between TCR beta diversity and the percentage of naive T cells.

The chain has TRBV11-2 and TRBJ2-4; no clear D. Source material: blood. This receptor was taken from a woman aged 55-75 years in good health. The CDR3 DNA is TGTGCCAGCAGCTTAGCCCGGAGTCGGAACATTCAGTACTTC. It yields the protein CASSLARSRNIQYF.